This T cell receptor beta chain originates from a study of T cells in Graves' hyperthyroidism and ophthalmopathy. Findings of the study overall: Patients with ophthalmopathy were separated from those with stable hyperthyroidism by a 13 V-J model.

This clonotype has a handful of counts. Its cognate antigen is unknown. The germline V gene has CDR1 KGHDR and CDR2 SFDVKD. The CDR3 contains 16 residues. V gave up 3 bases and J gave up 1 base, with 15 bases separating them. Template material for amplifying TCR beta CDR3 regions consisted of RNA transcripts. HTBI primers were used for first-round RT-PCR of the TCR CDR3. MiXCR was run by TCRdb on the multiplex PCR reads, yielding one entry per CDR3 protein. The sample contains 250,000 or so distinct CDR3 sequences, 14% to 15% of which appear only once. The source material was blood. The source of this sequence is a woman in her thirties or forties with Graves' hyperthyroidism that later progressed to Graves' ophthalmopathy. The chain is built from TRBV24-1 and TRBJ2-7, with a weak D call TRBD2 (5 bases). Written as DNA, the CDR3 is TGTGCCACCAGTGATGCAGGCTCCCGCGGGTCCTACGAGCAGTACTTC. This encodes CATSDAGSRGSYEQYF.